This T cell receptor beta chain was profiled in a study of T-cell memory formation after mild COVID-19. Study as a whole: The TCR clusters were mostly specific to one donor. The study's findings and limits: Clones that contracted clustered mainly in CM and EM if CD4+ and in EMRA if CD8+. The appearance of some responding clones in pre-infection memory suggested that cross-reactive memory joined.

There are a few counts of this clonotype. Antigen: not known. One entry per CDR3 protein, called by TCRdb with MiXCR from the 5' RACE reads. The top ten clones hold around 14% of a sample with about 130,000 distinct CDR3 sequences, more than 15% of them seen once. V lost 3 bases and J lost 2; bases outside the gene matches: 12. This CDR3 comprises 18 residues. CDR1 and CDR2 from the germline V gene are SEHNR and FQNEAQ (reference sequence). V is TRBV7-9 and J is TRBJ2-3; 9 bases map to TRBD2. The clonotype was recovered from an adult woman who had mild COVID-19 (a few samples of this study predate the infection). Cell type and time point are not known. Sequencing used PBMCs or a T cell subset sorted from them (not recorded which). Here the CDR3 reads CASSFQRTAGGPTDTQYF. The CDR3 DNA sequence: TGTGCCAGCAGCTTCCAGCGAACAGCGGGAGGTCCCACAGATACGCAGTATTTT.